Below are 30 T cell receptor beta chains sequenced from a single sample in a study of cytomegalovirus exposure and HLA in healthy donors. The primer mix had 60 Vbeta and 13 Jbeta primers. The method was immunoSEQ multiplex PCR; TCRdb's version includes in-frame clones alone and lacks a portion of them. This table holds 200,000 to 250,000 clones, about 78% found once. The sequenced sample was PBMCs. Source of these receptors: a male donor in good health and CMV-seronegative.

The chain employs TRBV9 and TRBJ1-1; a weak D match, TRBD1 (6 bases). Germline-derived CDR1 and CDR2 are SGDLS and YYNGEE. There are 15 residues in the CDR3. V lost 0 bases to trimming and J lost 0 bases, with 9 bases between them. CDR3 loop: CASSVGEGVNTEAFF. DNA of the CDR3: TGTGCCAGCAGCGTAGGGGAGGGGGTGAACACTGAAGCTTTCTTT.

V and J are TRBV18 and TRBJ2-5; 13 nucleotides agree with TRBD2. The CDR3 contains 17 residues. Germline V lookup: CDR1 KGHSH, CDR2 LQKENI. Trimming took 4 bases from V and 5 from J; bases not matched to a gene: 10. As DNA, the CDR3 is TGTGCCAGCTCACTACGGACTAGCGGGAGTTTGGTGGAGACCCAGTACTTC. Translated, it gives CASSLRTSGSLVETQYF.

This clone was observed a single time. The chain couples TRBV29-1 to TRBJ2-3; 7 nucleotides match TRBD2. The CDR3 consists of 14 residues. Losses at the gene ends were 7 bases for V and 1 base for J; bases not matched to a gene: 8. Germline V lookup: CDR1 SQVTM, CDR2 ANQGSEA. The CDR3 nucleotides are TGCAGCGGACGACTAGCCGGGGGCACAGATACGCAGTATTTT. Protein: CSGRLAGGTDTQYF.

The CDR3 DNA follows: TGCGCCAGCAGCCCGCTACAGGGGGCGCGGGATGAAAAACTGTTTTTT. Its translation: CASSPLQGARDEKLFF. The V call is TRBV5-1, the J call TRBJ1-4; 9 bases line up with TRBD1. Germline-derived CDR1 and CDR2 are SGHRS and YFSETQ. J gave up 6 bases and V 4 bases, and 10 bases lay outside the gene matches. This CDR3 region has 16 residues.

V usage is TRBV6-6 and J usage is TRBJ2-1; 8 positions agree with TRBD1. This CDR3 has 14 amino acids. V was pared by 7 bases and J by 4 bases, with 6 bases of the junction left unmatched. CDR1 MNHNY and CDR2 SVGAGI come from the germline V gene (reference sequence). DNA for the CDR3: TGTGCCAGCACCCCCGGACAGGGATACAATGAGCAGTTCTTC. Its protein product is CASTPGQGYNEQFF.

The rearrangement joins TRBV5-1 to TRBJ2-1; D might be TRBD1 (6 bases). Germline V CDR1 and CDR2: SGHRS, YFSETQ. V was pared by 0 bases and J by 8 bases, with 18 bases between. The CDR3 is 16 residues long. This chain's CDR3 is CASSLDRVRDRYEQFF. The CDR3 DNA follows: TGCGCCAGCAGCTTGGACAGGGTAAGGGATCGCTATGAGCAGTTCTTC. Filled out from reference TRBV5-1 and TRBJ2-1, the complete variable domain reads KAGVTQTPRYLIKTRGQQVTLSCSPISGHRSVSWYQQTPGQGLQFLFEYFSETQRNKGNFPGRFSGRQFSNSRSEMNVSTLELGDSALYLCASSLDRVRDRYEQFFGPGTRLTVL.

The chain joins TRBV19 to TRBJ2-7; a weak D match, TRBD1 (5 bases). The CDR3 extends over 15 amino acids. CDR1 and CDR2 (germline): LNHDA, SQIVND (reference sequence). Trimming removed 0 bases from V and 0 bases from J, with 9 bases in between. CDR3 loop: CASSIEGARSYEQYF. In nucleotides, the CDR3 is TGTGCCAGTAGTATAGAAGGGGCGCGCTCCTACGAGCAGTACTTC.

The chain couples TRBV7-8 to TRBJ2-1, with 13 bases identical to TRBD2. The V and J ends lost 5 bases and 8 bases, in that order; junction bases with no gene match: 6. The CDR3 loop spans 15 amino acids. Germline CDR1 SGHVS, CDR2 FQNEAQ. In DNA, the CDR3 is TGTGCCAGCAGCGCCCGGACTAGCGGGAGTCATGAGCAGTTCTTC. It yields the protein CASSARTSGSHEQFF.

V usage is TRBV18 and J usage is TRBJ2-3; no reliable D call. V gave up 7 bases and J gave up 3 bases, with 11 bases separating them. The CDR3 loop spans 13 amino acids. CDR1 is KGHSH and CDR2 is LQKENI in the germline V gene. The CDR3 DNA follows: TGTGCCAGCTTTCCAGGTGGGACAGATACGCAGTATTTT. Translating it yields CASFPGGTDTQYF.

The rearrangement joins TRBV4-1 to TRBJ2-4, with D maybe TRBD2 (6 bases). The CDR3 has 13 amino acids. Germline V gene sequence: CDR1 MGHRA, CDR2 YSYEKL. V was clipped by 6 bases and J by 0 bases, with 6 bases between them. CDR3 in amino acids: CASRGLAKNIQYF. The CDR3 DNA sequence: TGCGCCAGCAGGGGACTAGCCAAAAACATTCAGTACTTC.

V usage is TRBV5-1 and J usage is TRBJ2-1, with a weak D call TRBD1 (6 bases). Trimming took 4 bases from V and 0 from J, leaving 20 bases between them. The CDR3 covers 18 residues. Germline V gene data show CDR1 as SGHRS and CDR2 as YFSETQ. CDR3 DNA sequence: TGCGCCAGCAGCCCTGGGGTTCCTGGGGGCTTCTCCTACAATGAGCAGTTCTTC. Translated: CASSPGVPGGFSYNEQFF.

V and J are TRBV28 and TRBJ2-5, with 9 bases lining up with TRBD1. The V and J ends lost 2 bases and 6 bases, in that order; junction bases with no gene match: 4. The CDR3 has 14 residues. CDR1 is MDHEN and CDR2 is SYDVKM in the germline V gene. The CDR3 here is CASSLQQGAKTQYF. CDR3 coding DNA: TGTGCCAGCAGTTTACAACAGGGGGCAAAGACCCAGTACTTC.

The V call is TRBV9, the J call TRBJ1-4, with a weak D call TRBD1 (6 bases). The CDR3 has 14 amino acids. Germline V lookup: CDR1 SGDLS, CDR2 YYNGEE. The V and J ends lost 0 bases and 7 bases respectively, with 10 bases between them. The CDR3 loop reads CASSVGGGTEKLFF. The CDR3 DNA reads TGTGCCAGCAGCGTAGGAGGGGGTACTGAAAAACTGTTTTTT.

This clone was recorded a few times. This sequence joins TRBV19 and TRBJ1-5, with 9 bases lining up with TRBD1. The V gene's germline CDR1 is LNHDA and CDR2 SQIVND (reference sequence). With V trimmed by 5 bases and J by 3 bases, 11 bases remained unmatched. This CDR3 region has 17 residues. The CDR3 sequence: CASSGTTGTGSNQPQHF. DNA of the CDR3: TGTGCCAGTAGTGGAACCACCGGGACAGGGTCCAATCAGCCCCAGCATTTT.

The J gene is TRBJ2-1, the V gene TRBV30, with D perhaps TRBD1 (6 bases). V gave up 6 bases and J gave up 9 bases, with 9 bases separating them. The CDR3 consists of 10 residues. The germline V gene encodes CDR1 GTSNPN and CDR2 SVGIG (reference sequence). The CDR3 nucleotides are TGTGCCTGTACAGGGCCTGAGCAGTTCTTC. Its protein product is CACTGPEQFF. The variable domain in full, completed from reference TRBV30 and TRBJ2-1, reads SQTIHQWPATLVQPVGSPLSLECTVEGTSNPNLYWYRQAAGRGLQLLFYSVGIGQISSEVPQNLSASRPQDRQFILSSKKLLLSDSGFYLCACTGPEQFFGPGTRLTVL.

The sample holds a few counts of this clone. V is TRBV4-1 and J is TRBJ2-3; 14 bases fit TRBD2. The CDR3 loop spans 16 amino acids. V was clipped by 5 bases and J by 5 bases; unmatched bases: 6. Per germline, CDR1 MGHRA and CDR2 YSYEKL. In nucleotides, the CDR3 is TGCGCCAGCAGCACCCCGGGACTAGCGGGAGAAGATACGCAGTATTTT. The encoded protein is CASSTPGLAGEDTQYF.

On this clone itself: The junction departs from germline at one end; a sequencing error may be responsible. The J gene is TRBJ2-1, the V gene TRBV7-7; a weak D match, TRBD2 (6 bases). The length of the CDR3 is 15 residues. Looked up from germline, CDR1 is SSHAT and CDR2 is FNYEAQ (reference sequence). The CDR3 sequence: CASSLDSGAYNEQFF. For the CDR3, the DNA is TGTGCTAGCAGCTTAGATTCGGGGGCCTACAATGAGCAGTTCTTC.

The genes are TRBV5-6 and TRBJ1-5, with TRBD1 as a possible D gene (5 bases). Germline V lookup: CDR1 SGHDT, CDR2 YYEEEE. The CDR3 spans 13 residues. V gave up 4 bases and J gave up 2 bases, with 7 bases separating them. CDR3 sequence reads: CASSRGGNQPQHF. CDR3 nucleotide sequence: TGTGCCAGCAGCCGGGGGGGCAATCAGCCCCAGCATTTT.

This clone was found once. The chain recombines TRBV4-2 with TRBJ2-7, with 13 bases identical to TRBD2. Germline V gene lookup returns CDR1 LGHNA and CDR2 YNFKEQ. J gave up 4 bases and V 1 base, and 13 bases lay outside the gene matches. The CDR3 is 19 amino acids. The DNA for the CDR3 is TGTGCCAGCAGCCAAGGGGGGACTAGCGGGACTCGGAGGTCTTACGAGCAGTACTTC. It translates to CASSQGGTSGTRRSYEQYF.

The CDR3 DNA reads TGTGCCAGCAGCTTAGGTTCAGGGCAGGGGGCCTACGAGCAGTACTTC. Protein: CASSLGSGQGAYEQYF. The genes are TRBV7-3 and TRBJ2-7; 7 bases are a match to TRBD1. V shed 2 bases, J shed 2 bases, and the junction held 9 bases outside the gene matches. CDR1 is SGHTA, CDR2 FQGTGA, per germline. CDR3 size: 16 residues.

The CDR3 is CASSYSMTVIQETQYF. The CDR3 coding sequence is TGTGCCAGCAGTTACTCGATGACAGTAATCCAAGAGACCCAGTACTTC. The chain combines TRBV6-5 with TRBJ2-5, with D perhaps TRBD1 (5 bases). The V end was cut by 0 bases, the J end by 1 base, with 12 bases between. This CDR3 contains 16 residues. Germline CDR1 is MNHEY and CDR2 is SVGAGI.

CDR3 residues: CASSLSYEQYF. The CDR3 nucleotides read TGTGCCAGCAGTCTTTCCTACGAGCAGTACTTC. The chain employs TRBV27 and TRBJ2-7; D is uncertain. The V end was cut by 5 bases, the J end by 1 base, with 3 bases between. Per the germline V gene, CDR1 is MNHEY and CDR2 is SMNVEV (reference sequence). The CDR3 length is 11 residues.

This chain links TRBV6-1 with TRBJ2-7; 9 nucleotides agree with TRBD2. Germline V CDR1 and CDR2: MNHNS, SASEGT. V shed 6 bases and J 0 bases; nucleotides not matched to a gene: 6. CDR3 length equals 15 residues. CDR3 DNA: TGTGCCAGCAGCGAGACTAGCGGAACCTCCTACGAGCAGTACTTC. Protein: CASSETSGTSYEQYF.

This sequence joins TRBV20-1 and TRBJ1-1; no definite D call. This CDR3 comprises 10 residues. Germline-derived CDR1 and CDR2 are DFQATT and SNEGSKA (reference sequence). V dropped 3 bases and J dropped 6 bases, with 5 bases sitting between them. The CDR3, as DNA: TGCAGTGCTAGCAAGCCTGAAGCTTTCTTT. Amino acid sequence: CSASKPEAFF.

This clone was detected once. The chain links TRBV28 to TRBJ1-5; D unclear. CDR1 MDHEN and CDR2 SYDVKM come from the germline V gene. The V end was cut by 4 bases, the J end by 2 bases, with 9 bases between. The length of the CDR3 is 14 residues. The CDR3 loop is CASSSPSGNQPQHF. Here the CDR3 DNA reads TGTGCCAGCAGTTCCCCCAGTGGCAATCAGCCCCAGCATTTT.

The gene calls are TRBV21-1 and TRBJ2-2; the DNA was not used to check the table's D call, TRBD2. TRBV21-1 is tagged as a pseudogene. The CDR3 has 17 residues. In DNA, the CDR3 is TGTGCCAGCAGCACGTCTAGCGGGAGAGGAAAAACCGGGGAGCTGTTTTTT. It translates to CASSTSSGRGKTGELFF.

This clone has more than one count but fewer than ten. The chain recombines TRBV7-2 with TRBJ2-5; perhaps TRBD2 as D (6 bases). The CDR3 totals 15 residues. V dropped 2 bases and J dropped 1 base, with 11 bases sitting between them. Germline loops: CDR1 SGHTA, CDR2 FQGNSA. Here the CDR3 DNA reads TGTGCCAGCAGCTTACCACTAGCCCTCCAAGAGACCCAGTACTTC. Its translation: CASSLPLALQETQYF. Together with reference TRBV7-2 and TRBJ2-5, the CDR3 gives the full variable domain: GAGVSQSPSNKVTEKGKDVELRCDPISGHTALYWYRQSLGQGLEFLIYFQGNSAPDKSGLPSDRFSAERTGGSVSTLTIQRTQQEDSAVYLCASSLPLALQETQYFGPGTRLLVL.

About this clone itself: Other nucleotide sequences from this sample produce the same CDR3. The chain recombines TRBV7-9 with TRBJ1-1, with TRBD1 as a possible D gene (5 bases). The CDR3 is 14 amino acids. The germline CDR1 and CDR2 sequences are SEHNR and FQNEAQ (reference sequence). The V gene lost 3 bases and the J gene lost 0 bases, with 8 bases spanning the gap. The CDR3 sequence: CASSLQGMNTEAFF. In DNA, the CDR3 is TGTGCCAGCAGCTTGCAGGGAATGAACACTGAAGCTTTCTTT.

This chain connects TRBV14 to TRBJ2-1; 8 bases fit TRBD2. The CDR3 loop spans 18 amino acids. CDR1 SGHDN and CDR2 FVKESK come from the germline V gene. V shed 5 bases and J 3 bases; nucleotides not matched to a gene: 15. The CDR3 DNA follows: TGTGCCAGCAGCGGATCGACAGGACGGAGCGGGAGCTACAATGAGCAGTTCTTC. Translated: CASSGSTGRSGSYNEQFF.

The V and J genes are TRBV9 and TRBJ2-1, with TRBD2 as a possible D gene (6 bases). The CDR3 is 14 residues long. The V and J ends lost 3 bases and 7 bases respectively, with 14 bases between them. Germline-derived CDR1 and CDR2 are SGDLS and YYNGEE. The CDR3 sequence is CASSAQTRRNEQFF. CDR3 nucleotides: TGTGCCAGCAGCGCCCAGACTAGAAGGAATGAGCAGTTCTTC.